The next 19 T cell receptor beta chains were all read from a single sample in a study of T cells in Graves' hyperthyroidism and ophthalmopathy (dated by TCRdb to about 2019). Libraries were built with multiplex PCR. The listed sequencing device is Illumina HiSeq 2000. The TCR beta CDR3 regions were amplified from RNA transcripts. For the first round of RT-PCR on the TCR CDR3, the HTBI primer set was used together with the Qiagen OneStep RT-PCR kit. Using fastp at Q25 and MiXCR, TCRdb reprocessed the public reads and kept productive beta chains. Every CDR3 protein is listed once, alongside the most common genes and DNA of its rows. In all, the sample holds around 340,000 distinct CDR3 sequences, and 15% to 20% of those were seen once. Of the sample, roughly 33% is held by the ten largest clones. Sample: blood. Receptors were obtained from a man aged 30 to 45 with Graves' hyperthyroidism.

This clonotype has a count of ten or more. This chain uses TRBV7-9 with TRBJ2-5, with D perhaps matching TRBD1 (5 bases). V lost 5 bases to trimming and J lost 5 bases, with 12 bases between them. The germline CDR1 and CDR2 sequences are SEHNR and FQNEAQ (reference sequence). The CDR3 has 13 residues. The CDR3 is CASSNSGHETQYF. CDR3 in DNA: TGTGCCAGCAGCAACTCAGGGCACGAGACCCAGTACTTC.

This clonotype came up a few times. The CDR3, as DNA: TGCGCCAGCGGAAATACAGGGACTACGAACACTGAAGCTTTCTTT. This codes for CASGNTGTTNTEAFF. The chain couples TRBV10-2 to TRBJ1-1, with D possibly TRBD1 on 6 matching bases. CDR1 WSHSY and CDR2 SAAADI come from the germline V gene. This CDR3 spans 15 amino acids. V dropped 8 bases and J dropped 1 base, with 17 bases sitting between them.

The chain carries TRBV30 and TRBJ1-3, with no clear D. CDR3 length: 14 amino acids. V was trimmed by 4 bases and J by 0 bases, leaving 10 bases between them. Germline CDR1 GTSNPN, CDR2 SVGIG (reference sequence). CDR3 protein: CAWTEGYSGNTIYF. In DNA, the CDR3 is TGTGCCTGGACCGAGGGCTACTCTGGAAACACCATATATTTT. The complete variable domain, with remaining parts taken from reference TRBV30 and TRBJ1-3, reads SQTIHQWPATLVQPVGSPLSLECTVEGTSNPNLYWYRQAAGRGLQLLFYSVGIGQISSEVPQNLSASRPQDRQFILSSKKLLLSDSGFYLCAWTEGYSGNTIYFGEGSWLTVV.

The chain joins TRBV2 to TRBJ2-1, with a tentative D call TRBD2 (6 bases). Germline V gene lookup returns CDR1 SNHLY and CDR2 FYNNEI. V dropped 7 bases and J dropped 4 bases, with 17 bases sitting between them. This CDR3 contains 15 residues. CDR3 protein: CASKVWGVPYNEQFF. CDR3 DNA: TGTGCCAGCAAGGTTTGGGGGGTGCCTTACAATGAGCAGTTCTTC.

This clonotype showed up just a few times. CDR3 in DNA: TGCAGTGCTAGAGTAGTGGGGTATGAGCAGTTCTTC. Encoded protein: CSARVVGYEQFF. The chain links TRBV20-1 to TRBJ2-1; no clear D gene. The V gene's germline CDR1 is DFQATT and CDR2 SNEGSKA (reference sequence). The length of the CDR3 is 12 residues. V was clipped by 1 base and J by 8 bases, with 9 bases between them.

This clonotype was seen a few times. The junction departs from germline at one end; a sequencing error may be responsible. The genes are TRBV27 and TRBJ1-2; D gene unclear. Germline assignment: CDR1 MNHEY and CDR2 SMNVEV (reference sequence). The CDR3 loop spans 12 amino acids. This CDR3 reads CASSLIAGGYTF. The CDR3 DNA is TGTGCCAGTAGTTTAATAGCGGGCGGCTACACCTTC.

On this clonotype itself: At one of its ends the junction is not consistent with the germline gene, which may arise from a read error. The gene calls are TRBV2 and TRBJ2-1; 10 positions agree with TRBD2. CDR3 size: 14 residues. Looked up from germline, CDR1 is SNHLY and CDR2 is FYNNEI. CDR3 sequence: CASREAGGSNEQFF. In DNA form, the CDR3 reads TGTGCCAGCAGGGAAGCGGGAGGGAGCAATGAGCAGTTCTTC.

This clonotype appeared a few times. V and J are TRBV11-2 and TRBJ2-2, with D possibly being TRBD2 (6 bases). Trimming pared 6 bases from V and 8 bases from J, leaving 13 bases between. Per the germline V gene, CDR1 is SGHAT and CDR2 is FQNNGV. This CDR3 is 13 amino acids long. CDR3: CASSRGSWGELFF. CDR3 DNA: TGTGCCAGCAGTCGGGGGTCCTGGGGGGAGCTGTTTTTT.

This clonotype showed up many times. The rearrangement links TRBV5-1 to TRBJ1-2, with 7 bases identical to TRBD1. This CDR3 has 14 residues. Looked up from germline, CDR1 is SGHRS and CDR2 is YFSETQ. V trimming: 0 bases; J trimming: 5 bases; junction bases outside the gene matches: 4. The CDR3 nucleotides read TGCGCCAGCAGCTTGGATCCAGGGGGTTATGGCTACACCTTC. This sequence encodes CASSLDPGGYGYTF.

This chain links TRBV4-2 with TRBJ2-1; D possibly corresponds to TRBD2 (6 bases). Deletions cut 3 bases from V and 7 bases from J, with 19 bases between. CDR1 is LGHNA, CDR2 YNFKEQ, per germline. The CDR3 has 16 residues. This CDR3 is CASSHQGTSLGNEQFF. The DNA for the CDR3 is TGTGCCAGCAGCCACCAGGGTACTAGCCTCGGGAATGAGCAGTTCTTC.

CDR3 loop: CASSHSRDSNSPLHF. Written as DNA, the CDR3 is TGTGCCAGCAGCCATAGCAGGGACAGTAATTCACCCCTCCACTTT. The rearrangement joins TRBV4-2 to TRBJ1-6, with 7 bases matching TRBD1. The CDR3 is 15 amino acids. From germline, CDR1 is LGHNA and CDR2 YNFKEQ. V was pared by 3 bases and J by 6 bases, with 5 bases of the junction left unmatched.

CDR3 loop: CASSLAAGGGTIYF. The CDR3 DNA is TGTGCCAGCAGCTTAGCCGCCGGTGGCGGCACCATATATTTT. The gene calls are TRBV7-2 and TRBJ1-3, with D unresolved. Between the trimmed V and J ends, which lost 0 bases and 9 bases, there was a span of 12 bases. Per germline, CDR1 SGHTA and CDR2 FQGNSA. CDR3 size: 14 residues.

As concerns this clonotype: Given a much more abundant clone one base away, this may be a read error. V usage is TRBV11-3 and J usage is TRBJ1-1; 7 bases line up with TRBD1. In germline, CDR1 is SGHNT, CDR2 YENEEA. The length of the CDR3 is 14 residues. In nucleotides, the CDR3 is TGTGCCAGCAGCTCAGGGACAGTCGGAACTGAAGCTCTCTTT. It is translated as CASSSGTVGTEALF. The full variable domain, completed using reference TRBV11-3 and TRBJ1-1, is EAGVVQSPRYKIIEKKQPVAFWCNPISGHNTLYWYLQNLGQGPELLIRYENEEAVDDSQLPKDRFSAERLKGVDSTLKIQPAELGDSAVYLCASSSGTVGTEALFGQGTRLTVV.

This clonotype was seen a handful of times. J is TRBJ1-4 and V is TRBV27, with D possibly being TRBD1 (6 bases). V dropped 6 bases and J dropped 0 bases, with 11 bases sitting between them. The V gene's germline CDR1 is MNHEY and CDR2 SMNVEV (reference sequence). The CDR3 has 15 amino acids. CDR3: CASRRGAATNEKLFF. CDR3 bases: TGTGCCAGCAGGCGGGGGGCCGCAACTAATGAAAAACTGTTTTTT.

Many counts were recorded for this clonotype. The J gene is TRBJ1-1, the V gene TRBV27; D unresolved. The CDR3 sequence is 12 residues long. With 6 bases removed from V and 4 bases from J, the gap between germline ends came to 9 bases. Germline V gene data show CDR1 as MNHEY and CDR2 as SMNVEV (reference sequence). Here the CDR3 reads CASRRIGTEAFF. The CDR3 nucleotides are TGTGCCAGCAGGCGGATTGGCACTGAAGCTTTCTTT.

This chain links TRBV7-9 with TRBJ2-5; 7 bases are a match to TRBD2. The germline V gene has CDR1 SEHNR and CDR2 FQNEAQ (reference sequence). The CDR3 is 14 amino acids. J lost 4 bases, V lost 3 bases, and 5 bases had no gene match. The CDR3 loop is CASSLPGGLETQYF. The CDR3 region has the DNA TGTGCCAGCAGCTTGCCGGGAGGACTAGAGACCCAGTACTTC.

This clonotype was detected only a few times. V gene TRBV5-4 combines with J gene TRBJ1-4, with 7 bases lining up with TRBD1. The V gene end was trimmed by 3 bases and the J gene end by 8 bases; junction bases not matched to a gene: 10. The V gene's germline CDR1 is SGHNT and CDR2 YYREEE (reference sequence). This CDR3 region has 15 residues. The CDR3 reads CASSSQEGAGEKLFF. CDR3 in DNA: TGTGCCAGCAGCTCGCAAGAGGGGGCTGGGGAAAAACTGTTTTTT.

The chain carries TRBV13 and TRBJ1-1; D unresolved. The germline V and J ends were trimmed by 1 base and 0 bases, with 9 bases remaining between them. The CDR3 covers 15 residues. CDR1 and CDR2 from the germline V gene are PRHDT and FYEKMQ (reference sequence). This CDR3 is CASSLVSSMNTEAFF. CDR3 DNA: TGTGCCAGCAGCTTAGTCAGTTCGATGAACACTGAAGCTTTCTTT.

This clonotype was picked up a small number of times. The chain employs TRBV13 and TRBJ1-2; a possible D gene is TRBD1 (5 bases). The CDR3 runs 12 residues. V was pared by 4 bases and J by 14 bases, with 17 bases between. Germline CDR1 PRHDT, CDR2 FYEKMQ (reference sequence). The CDR3 bases are TGTGCCAGCAGCTCGGGGCCCGTGCCCAGGACCTTC. Translating it yields CASSSGPVPRTF.